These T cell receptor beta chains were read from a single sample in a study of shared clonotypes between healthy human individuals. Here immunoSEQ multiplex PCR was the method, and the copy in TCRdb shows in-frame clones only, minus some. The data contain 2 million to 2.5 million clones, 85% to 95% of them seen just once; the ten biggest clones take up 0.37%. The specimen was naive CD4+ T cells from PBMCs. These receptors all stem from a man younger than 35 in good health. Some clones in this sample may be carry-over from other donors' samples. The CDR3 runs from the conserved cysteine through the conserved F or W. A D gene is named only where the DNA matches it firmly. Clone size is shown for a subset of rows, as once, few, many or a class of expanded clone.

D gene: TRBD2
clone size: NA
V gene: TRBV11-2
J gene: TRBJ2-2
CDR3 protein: CASSLSGGSNTGELFF
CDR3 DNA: TGTGCCAGCAGCTTAAGCGGGGGGTCGAACACCGGGGAGCTGTTTTTT

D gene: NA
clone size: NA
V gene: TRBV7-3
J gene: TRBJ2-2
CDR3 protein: CASSPRLYTGELFF
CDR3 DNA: TGTGCCAGCAGCCCCCGCCTGTACACCGGGGAGCTGTTTTTT

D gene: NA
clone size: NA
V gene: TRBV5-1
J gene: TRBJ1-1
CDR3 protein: CASSYGTVNTEAFF
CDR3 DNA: TGCGCCAGCAGCTACGGGACGGTGAACACTGAAGCTTTCTTT

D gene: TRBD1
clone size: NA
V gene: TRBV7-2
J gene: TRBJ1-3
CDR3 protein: CASSAWGTASGNTIYF
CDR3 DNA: TGTGCCAGCAGCGCTTGGGGGACAGCCTCTGGAAACACCATATATTTT

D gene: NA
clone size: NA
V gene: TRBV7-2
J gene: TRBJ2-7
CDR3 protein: CASSGRYEQYF
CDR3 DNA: TGTGCCAGCAGTGGTAGGTACGAGCAGTACTTC

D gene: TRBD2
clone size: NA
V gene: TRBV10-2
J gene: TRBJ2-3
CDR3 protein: CASSGRATDTQYF
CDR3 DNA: TGCGCCAGCAGCGGGAGGGCAACGGATACGCAGTATTTT

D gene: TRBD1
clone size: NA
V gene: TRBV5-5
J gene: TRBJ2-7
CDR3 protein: CASSSSWGQGAPEQYF
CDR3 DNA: TGTGCCAGCAGCAGCTCGTGGGGACAGGGGGCACCCGAGCAGTACTTC

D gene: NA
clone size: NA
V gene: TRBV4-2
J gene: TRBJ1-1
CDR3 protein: CASSQDELNTEAFF
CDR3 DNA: TGTGCCAGCAGCCAAGATGAACTGAACACTGAAGCTTTCTTT

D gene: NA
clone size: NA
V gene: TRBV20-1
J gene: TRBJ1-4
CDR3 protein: CSASTGEKLFF
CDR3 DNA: TGCAGTGCTAGTACCGGGGAAAAACTGTTTTTT

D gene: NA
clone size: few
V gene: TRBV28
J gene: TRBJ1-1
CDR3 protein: CASAVLGTEAFF
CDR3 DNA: TGTGCCAGCGCCGTGTTGGGAACTGAAGCTTTCTTT

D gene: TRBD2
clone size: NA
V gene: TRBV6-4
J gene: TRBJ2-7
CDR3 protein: CASTDGRREQYF
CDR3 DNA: TGTGCCAGCACTGACGGGAGGCGCGAGCAGTACTTC

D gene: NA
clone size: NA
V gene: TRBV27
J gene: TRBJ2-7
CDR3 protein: CASSMSGPLYEQYF
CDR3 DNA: TGTGCCAGCAGTATGAGTGGCCCCCTCTACGAGCAGTACTTC

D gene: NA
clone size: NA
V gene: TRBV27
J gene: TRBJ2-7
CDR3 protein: CASSSPWGRGQAYEQYF
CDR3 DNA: TGTGCCAGCAGTTCCCCTTGGGGGCGGGGTCAAGCCTACGAGCAGTACTTC

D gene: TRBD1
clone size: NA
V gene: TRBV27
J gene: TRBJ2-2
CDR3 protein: CASSSDRGTRTGELFF
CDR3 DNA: TGTGCCAGCAGTTCGGACAGGGGAACGAGGACCGGGGAGCTGTTTTTT

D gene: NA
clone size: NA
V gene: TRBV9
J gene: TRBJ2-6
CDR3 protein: CASSEAPVVWGANVLTF
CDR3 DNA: TGTGCCAGCAGCGAGGCTCCCGTGGTTTGGGGGGCCAACGTCCTGACTTTC

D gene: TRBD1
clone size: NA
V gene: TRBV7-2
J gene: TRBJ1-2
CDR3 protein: CASSLGQTNYGYTF
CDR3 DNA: TGTGCCAGCAGCTTGGGACAGACTAACTATGGCTACACCTTC